The T cell receptor beta chain under discussion was sequenced for a study of shared clonotypes between healthy human individuals. Researchers sequenced unsorted PBMC DNA using ten immunoSEQ deep assay plates. Authors' methods: Junction-only sequences without quality scores were provided by ImmunoSEQ, so filtering was different. TCRdb's copy holds only in-frame clones and misses some; the assay was immunoSEQ multiplex PCR. The V and J calls and clone size are taken from that table; D and trimming were inferred from the DNA. The sample lists roughly 500,000 clones, approximately 80% seen once, with 10% to 15% in the top ten. On this clone: A single base is all that separates this from a far larger clone, so a read error is likely.

The healthy adult donors were HIV-negative and reported no recent acute infections or vaccinations. Samples left unsorted employed about 90 million PBMCs for genomic DNA. V gave up 3 bases and J gave up 1 base, with 12 bases separating them. Germline lookup yields CDR1 GTSNPN and CDR2 SVGIG (reference sequence). The CDR3 contains 14 residues. The chain combines TRBV30 with TRBJ1-2, with D perhaps TRBD1 (6 bases). Sequencing used PBMCs. The receptor's source is a woman aged 40 to 50 in good health. Some clones in this sample may be carry-over from other donors' samples. The CDR3 here is CAWRRDMSNYGYTF. Here the CDR3 DNA reads TGTGCCTGGAGACGGGACATGAGTAACTATGGCTACACCTTC.